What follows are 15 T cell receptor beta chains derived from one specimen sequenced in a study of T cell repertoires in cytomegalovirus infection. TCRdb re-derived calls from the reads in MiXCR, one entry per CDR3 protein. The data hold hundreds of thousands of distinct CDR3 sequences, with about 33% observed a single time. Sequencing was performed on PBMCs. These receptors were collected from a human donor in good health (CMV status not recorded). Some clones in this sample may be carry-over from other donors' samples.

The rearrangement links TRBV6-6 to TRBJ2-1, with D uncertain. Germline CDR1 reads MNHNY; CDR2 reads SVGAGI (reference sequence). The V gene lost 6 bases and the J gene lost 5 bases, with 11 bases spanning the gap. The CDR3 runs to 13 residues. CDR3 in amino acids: CASRFTENNEQFF. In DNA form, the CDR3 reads TGTGCCAGCAGGTTCACTGAGAACAATGAGCAGTTCTTC.

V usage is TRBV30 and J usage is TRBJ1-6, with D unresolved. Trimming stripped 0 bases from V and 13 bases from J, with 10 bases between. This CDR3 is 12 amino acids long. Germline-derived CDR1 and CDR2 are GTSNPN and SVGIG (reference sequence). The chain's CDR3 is CAWSVTGGPLHF. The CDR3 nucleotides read TGTGCCTGGAGTGTAACGGGAGGGCCCCTCCACTTT.

The CDR3 reads CASSELQGTTEAFF. CDR3 nucleotides: TGTGCCAGCAGTGAATTACAGGGTACCACTGAAGCTTTCTTT. The rearrangement links TRBV25-1 to TRBJ1-1; D might be TRBD1 (6 bases). Germline CDR1 MGHDK, CDR2 SYGVNS. The CDR3 loop spans 14 amino acids. V dropped 1 base and J dropped 4 bases, with 10 bases sitting between them.

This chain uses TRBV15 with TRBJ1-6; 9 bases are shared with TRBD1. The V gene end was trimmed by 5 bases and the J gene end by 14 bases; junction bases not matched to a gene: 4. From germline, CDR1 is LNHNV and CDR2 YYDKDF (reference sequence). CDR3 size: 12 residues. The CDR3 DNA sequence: TGTGCCACCAGCGAAACAGGGGGCTCCCTCCACTTT. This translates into CATSETGGSLHF.

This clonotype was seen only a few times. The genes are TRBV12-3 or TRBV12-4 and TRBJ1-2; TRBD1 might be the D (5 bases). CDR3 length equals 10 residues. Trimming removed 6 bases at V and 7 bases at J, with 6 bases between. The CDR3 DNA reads TGTGCCAGCAGGGGACGTGGCTACACCTTC. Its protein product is CASRGRGYTF.

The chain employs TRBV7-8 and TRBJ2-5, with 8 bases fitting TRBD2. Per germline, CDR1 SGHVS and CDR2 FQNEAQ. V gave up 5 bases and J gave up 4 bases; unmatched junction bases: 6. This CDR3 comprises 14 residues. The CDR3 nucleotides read TGTGCCAGCAGCCTACGGGAGGGCGCAGAGACCCAGTACTTC. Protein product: CASSLREGAETQYF.

CDR3 nucleotides: TGTGCCAGTAGTTCGTTCGGGTGGGGTCAGCCCCAGCATTTT. It yields the protein CASSSFGWGQPQHF. The V gene is TRBV19, the J gene TRBJ1-5, with no clear D. The CDR3 extends over 14 amino acids. V was cut by 5 bases and J by 6 bases, with 14 bases left in between. Per the germline V gene, CDR1 is LNHDA and CDR2 is SQIVND (reference sequence).

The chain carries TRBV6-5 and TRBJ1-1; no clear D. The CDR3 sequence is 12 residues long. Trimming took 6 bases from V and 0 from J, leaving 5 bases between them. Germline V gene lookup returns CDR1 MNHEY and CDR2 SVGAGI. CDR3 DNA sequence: TGTGCCAGCAGGACCATGAACACTGAAGCTTTCTTT. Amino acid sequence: CASRTMNTEAFF.

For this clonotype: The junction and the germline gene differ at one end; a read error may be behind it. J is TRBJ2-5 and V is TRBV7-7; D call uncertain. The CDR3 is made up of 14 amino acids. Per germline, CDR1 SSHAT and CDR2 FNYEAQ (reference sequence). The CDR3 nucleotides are TGTGCTAGCAGCTTTACGATACACCAAGAGACCCAGTACTTC. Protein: CASSFTIHQETQYF. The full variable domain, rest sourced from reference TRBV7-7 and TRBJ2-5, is GAGVSQSPRYKVTKRGQDVTLRCDPISSHATLYWYQQALGQGPEFLTYFNYEAQPDKSGLPSDRFSAERPEGSISTLTIQRTEQRDSAMYRCASSFTIHQETQYFGPGTRLLVL.

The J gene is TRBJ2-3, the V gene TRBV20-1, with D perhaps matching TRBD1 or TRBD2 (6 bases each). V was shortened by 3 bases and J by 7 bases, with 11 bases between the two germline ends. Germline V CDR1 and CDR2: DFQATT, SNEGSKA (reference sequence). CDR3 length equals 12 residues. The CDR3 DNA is TGCAGTGCTAGGAGGGGGGAATATACGCAGTATTTT. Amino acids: CSARRGEYTQYF.

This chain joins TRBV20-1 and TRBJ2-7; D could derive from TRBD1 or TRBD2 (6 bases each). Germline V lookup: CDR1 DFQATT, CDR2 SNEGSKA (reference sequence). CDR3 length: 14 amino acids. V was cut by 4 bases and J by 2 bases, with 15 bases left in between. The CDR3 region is CSANGGPRPYEQYF. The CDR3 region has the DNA TGCAGTGCTAATGGGGGGCCCCGACCCTACGAGCAGTACTTC.

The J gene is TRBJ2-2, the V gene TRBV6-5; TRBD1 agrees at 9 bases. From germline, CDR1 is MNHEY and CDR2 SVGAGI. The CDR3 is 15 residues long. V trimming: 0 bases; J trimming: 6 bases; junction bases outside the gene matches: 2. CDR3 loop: CASSYSTGGAGELFF. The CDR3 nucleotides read TGTGCCAGCAGTTACTCGACAGGGGGAGCCGGGGAGCTGTTTTTT.

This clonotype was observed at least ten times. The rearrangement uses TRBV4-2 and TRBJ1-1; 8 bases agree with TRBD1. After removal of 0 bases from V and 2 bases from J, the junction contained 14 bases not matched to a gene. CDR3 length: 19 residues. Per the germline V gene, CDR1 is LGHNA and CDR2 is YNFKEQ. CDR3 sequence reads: CASSQDPGRGRGQNTEAFF. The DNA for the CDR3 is TGTGCCAGCAGCCAAGATCCAGGGAGGGGCAGGGGGCAAAACACTGAAGCTTTCTTT.

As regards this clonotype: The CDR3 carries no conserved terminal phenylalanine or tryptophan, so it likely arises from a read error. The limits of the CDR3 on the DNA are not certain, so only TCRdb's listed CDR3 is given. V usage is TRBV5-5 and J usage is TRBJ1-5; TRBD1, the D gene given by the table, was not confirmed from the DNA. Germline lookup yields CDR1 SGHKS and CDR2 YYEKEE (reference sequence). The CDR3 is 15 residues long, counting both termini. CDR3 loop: CASTLDLGGNQPKHS.

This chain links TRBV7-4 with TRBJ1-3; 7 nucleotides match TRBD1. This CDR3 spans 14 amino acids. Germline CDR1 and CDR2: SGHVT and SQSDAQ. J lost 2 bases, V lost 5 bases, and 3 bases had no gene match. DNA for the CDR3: TGTGCCAGCAGCGAACAGGGGACTGGAAACACCATATATTTT. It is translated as CASSEQGTGNTIYF.